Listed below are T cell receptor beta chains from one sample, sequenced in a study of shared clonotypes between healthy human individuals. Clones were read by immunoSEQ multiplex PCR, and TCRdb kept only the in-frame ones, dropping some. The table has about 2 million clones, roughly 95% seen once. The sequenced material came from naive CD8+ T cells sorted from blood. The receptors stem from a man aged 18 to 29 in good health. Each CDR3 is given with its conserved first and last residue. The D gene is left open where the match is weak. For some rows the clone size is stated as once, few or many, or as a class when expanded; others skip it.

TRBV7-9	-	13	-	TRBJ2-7	CASSSPGDMQQYF	TGTGCCAGCAGCTCCCCAGGGGATATGCAGCAGTACTTC
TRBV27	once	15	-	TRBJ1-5	CASSPKQAPISLQHF	TGTGCCAGCAGTCCTAAACAGGCCCCGATATCTCTCCAGCATTTT
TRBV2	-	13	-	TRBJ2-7	CASRETPSYEQYF	TGTGCCAGCAGAGAGACTCCGTCCTACGAGCAGTACTTC
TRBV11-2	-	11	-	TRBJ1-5	CASSLNQPQHF	TGTGCCAGCAGCTTAAACCAGCCCCAGCATTTT
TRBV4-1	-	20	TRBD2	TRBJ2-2	CASTPVGLAGDFANTGELFF	TGCGCCAGCACCCCGGTGGGACTAGCGGGGGACTTCGCGAACACCGGGGAGCTGTTTTTT
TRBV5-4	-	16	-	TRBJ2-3	CASSDRLVMGTDTQYF	TGTGCCAGCAGCGACAGACTAGTAATGGGCACAGATACGCAGTATTTT
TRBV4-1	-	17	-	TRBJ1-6	CASSQDARQGGRSPLHF	TGCGCCAGCAGCCAAGATGCGAGGCAGGGCGGGCGATCACCCCTCCACTTT
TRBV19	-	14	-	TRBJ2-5	CASSPHRVQETQYF	TGTGCCAGTAGTCCCCACAGAGTTCAAGAGACCCAGTACTTC
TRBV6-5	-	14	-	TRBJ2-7	CASSYGGGPNEQYF	TGTGCCAGCAGTTACGGAGGAGGGCCGAACGAGCAGTACTTC
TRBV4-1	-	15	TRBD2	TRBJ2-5	CASSQGRLAEKTQYF	TGCGCCAGCAGCCAAGGTAGACTAGCAGAGAAGACCCAGTACTTC
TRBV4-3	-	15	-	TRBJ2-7	CASSQARTAAYEQYF	TGCGCCAGCAGCCAGGCAAGGACGGCAGCCTACGAGCAGTACTTC